Ten or more counts support the clone carrying this T cell receptor beta chain. The data originate from a study of neurological immune-mediated disorders. The time point was: longitudinal time-point 2. The germline CDR1 and CDR2 sequences are MNHEY and SVGAGI. V was clipped by 5 bases and J by 4 bases, with 15 bases between them. The length of the CDR3 is 15 residues. TCRdb reprocessed the 5' RACE reads via MiXCR and lists one record per CDR3 protein. The data show roughly 49,000 distinct CDR3 sequences, about 12% seen once. The sequence came from a male donor with HTLV-1-associated myelopathy (HAM/TSP). The specimen sequenced was PBMCs. V and J are TRBV6-5 and TRBJ2-1, with a weak D call TRBD1 (5 bases). CDR3 protein: CASSRQINLYNEQFF. Written as DNA, the CDR3 is TGTGCCAGCAGTAGACAGATAAATTTGTACAATGAGCAGTTCTTC.